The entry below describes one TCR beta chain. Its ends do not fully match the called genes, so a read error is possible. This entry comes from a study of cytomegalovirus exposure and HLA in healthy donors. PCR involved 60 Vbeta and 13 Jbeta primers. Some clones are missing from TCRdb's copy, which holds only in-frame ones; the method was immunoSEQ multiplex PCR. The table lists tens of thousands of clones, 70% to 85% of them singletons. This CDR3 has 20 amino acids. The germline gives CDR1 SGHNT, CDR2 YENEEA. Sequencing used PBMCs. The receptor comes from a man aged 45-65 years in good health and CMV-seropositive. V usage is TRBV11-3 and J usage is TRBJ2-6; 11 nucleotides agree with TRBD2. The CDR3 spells CASCGTSGGYLDSGANGLTF. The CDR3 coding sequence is TGTGCCAGCTGCGGGACTAGCGGTGGCTACCTCGACTCTGGGGCCAACGGCCTGACTTTC.